The 20 T cell receptor beta chains below all came from one sample that was sequenced in a study of T cells in Graves' hyperthyroidism and ophthalmopathy. Regions amplified from RNA transcripts were the TCR beta CDR3 regions. The study used the HTBI primer set for a first-round RT-PCR of the TCR CDR3. From the multiplex PCR reads, TCRdb called clonotypes with MiXCR, one entry per CDR3 protein. The repertoire includes under 450,000 distinct CDR3 sequences, roughly 15% of them detected once, and roughly 35% sits in the top ten. The specimen was blood. These TCRs come from a woman in her twenties or thirties with Graves' hyperthyroidism that later progressed to Graves' ophthalmopathy.

In this sample, this clonotype turned up many times. This chain uses TRBV12-3 or TRBV12-4 with TRBJ2-7, with D possibly called TRBD1 or TRBD2 (5 bases each). The CDR3 has 13 residues. Trimming pared 7 bases from V and 7 bases from J, leaving 17 bases between. CDR3 bases: TGTGCCAGCAATTACGGACGGGGCCGGGAGCAGTACTTC. This translates into CASNYGRGREQYF.

This clonotype was recorded many times. The chain links TRBV10-3 to TRBJ1-1; 7 bases line up with TRBD1. This CDR3 is 14 amino acids long. Per the germline V gene, CDR1 is ENHRY and CDR2 is SYGVKD. V trimming: 5 bases; J trimming: 1 base; junction bases outside the gene matches: 4. The CDR3 bases are TGTGCCATCAGTCCGGGACAGCAGAACACTGAAGCTTTCTTT. Protein sequence: CAISPGQQNTEAFF.

This clonotype has a count of ten or more. The V call is TRBV9, the J call TRBJ1-2; D is perhaps TRBD1 (5 bases). This CDR3 has 14 residues. The germline CDR1 and CDR2 sequences are SGDLS and YYNGEE. V lost 3 bases, J lost 8 bases, and 17 bases lay in between. The CDR3 coding sequence is TGTGCCAGCAGCGACGGGACGGGAACTCGGGGCTACACCTTC. This encodes CASSDGTGTRGYTF.

This chain uses TRBV4-1 with TRBJ1-5; D remains unclear. The CDR3 is made up of 16 amino acids. Germline V lookup: CDR1 MGHRA, CDR2 YSYEKL. Trimming took 0 bases from V and 0 from J, leaving 9 bases between them. CDR3: CASSQEVSASNQPQHF. The CDR3, as DNA: TGCGCCAGCAGCCAAGAGGTTAGTGCTAGCAATCAGCCCCAGCATTTT.

This chain uses TRBV5-1 with TRBJ2-5; TRBD2 matches 8 bases. This CDR3 is built from 14 residues. CDR1 and CDR2 from the germline V gene are SGHRS and YFSETQ. Losses at the gene ends were 4 bases for V and 5 bases for J; bases not matched to a gene: 7. The CDR3 coding sequence is TGCGCCAGCAGCACGGGGGGGTTCGAGGAGACCCAGTACTTC. As protein: CASSTGGFEETQYF.

This clonotype was counted between two and nine times. The V gene is TRBV18, the J gene TRBJ2-6; the D gene is possibly TRBD1 (5 bases). The CDR3 extends over 18 amino acids. Per the germline V gene, CDR1 is KGHSH and CDR2 is LQKENI. The germline V and J ends were trimmed by 1 base and 0 bases, with 13 bases remaining between them. The CDR3 nucleotides are TGTGCCAGCTCACCACAAGACAGAGCTTACTCTGGGGCCAACGTCCTGACTTTC. Translation gives CASSPQDRAYSGANVLTF.

The chain uses TRBV28 and TRBJ2-7; TRBD1 matches at 9 bases. The ends lost 4 bases at V and 5 bases at J; junction bases unmatched: 3. CDR1 MDHEN and CDR2 SYDVKM come from the germline V gene. This CDR3 region has 13 residues. CDR3 bases: TGTGCCAGCAGTTCTAACAGGGGGCACGAGCAGTACTTC. Translated: CASSSNRGHEQYF.

This clonotype was seen ten or more times. V gene TRBV12-3 or TRBV12-4 combines with J gene TRBJ2-7, with D uncertain. This CDR3 has 14 residues. Trimming took 1 base from V and 2 from J, leaving 9 bases between them. The CDR3 sequence is CASSLDVGTYEQYF. CDR3 in DNA: TGTGCCAGCAGTTTAGATGTTGGTACCTACGAGCAGTACTTC.

At least ten counts were recorded for this clonotype. The rearrangement uses TRBV6-1 and TRBJ2-7; maybe TRBD1 (5 bases). Trimming shortened V by 3 bases and J by 3 bases, and 15 bases separated the two germline ends. CDR1 and CDR2 (germline): MNHNS, SASEGT. CDR3 length equals 15 residues. The CDR3 DNA is TGTGCCAGCAGTGACCACAGGTTCTCGGACTACGAGCAGTACTTC. It specifies CASSDHRFSDYEQYF.

This clonotype was seen many times. The chain combines TRBV3-1 with TRBJ1-2; unclear D gene. Trimming cost V 1 base and J 5 bases, with 11 bases left between them. Germline V lookup: CDR1 LGHDT, CDR2 YNNKEL (reference sequence). CDR3 length equals 14 residues. The CDR3 sequence is CASSQGVKSYGYTF. The CDR3 DNA reads as TGTGCCAGCAGCCAAGGGGTCAAGTCTTATGGCTACACCTTC.

This clonotype has at least ten counts. The chain joins TRBV12-3 or TRBV12-4 to TRBJ2-3; D remains ambiguous. The CDR3 spans 12 residues. Trimming shortened V by 2 bases and J by 3 bases, and 3 bases separated the two germline ends. CDR3 bases: TGTGCCAGCAGTTTATTTACAGATACGCAGTATTTT. This translates into CASSLFTDTQYF.

This clonotype was seen ten or more times. The rearrangement joins TRBV2 to TRBJ1-6; D is unresolved. Germline lookup yields CDR1 SNHLY and CDR2 FYNNEI. V lost 3 bases and J lost 10, with 7 bases in between. The CDR3 is 12 residues long. CDR3 residues: CASSDEGSPLHF. In DNA form, the CDR3 reads TGTGCCAGCAGTGACGAAGGATCACCCCTCCACTTT. Full variable domain (remainder filled in from reference TRBV2 and TRBJ1-6): EPEVTQTPSHQVTQMGQEVILRCVPISNHLYFYWYRQILGQKVEFLVSFYNNEISEKSEIFDDQFSVERPDGSNFTLKIRSTKLEDSAMYFCASSDEGSPLHFGNGTRLTVT.

This clonotype was recorded at least ten times. The chain links TRBV13 to TRBJ1-6; D possibly corresponds to TRBD1 (6 bases). The CDR3 runs 12 residues. The germline CDR1 and CDR2 sequences are PRHDT and FYEKMQ (reference sequence). With 4 bases removed from V and 9 bases from J, the gap between germline ends came to 7 bases. CDR3 bases: TGTGCCAGCAGCTCGACAGGTTCACCCCTCCACTTT. It specifies CASSSTGSPLHF.

Written as DNA, the CDR3 is TGTGCCAGCAGCCAAGCTAATACCGGGAGTTACGAGCAGTACTTC. This translates into CASSQANTGSYEQYF. V usage is TRBV4-2 and J usage is TRBJ2-7; maybe TRBD2 (6 bases). This CDR3 is built from 15 residues. Germline CDR1 and CDR2: LGHNA and YNFKEQ. V was cut by 1 base and J by 4 bases, with 14 bases left in between.

The V and J genes are TRBV19 and TRBJ2-1; 8 bases line up with TRBD2. V lost 10 bases to trimming and J lost 6 bases; unmatched junction nucleotides: 11. The CDR3 runs 14 residues. CDR1 is LNHDA, CDR2 SQIVND, per germline (reference sequence). The CDR3 here is CATGGGSDLNEQFF. The CDR3, as DNA: TGTGCCACCGGGGGGGGTAGCGACCTCAATGAGCAGTTCTTC. Full variable domain (outside the CDR3, taken from reference TRBV19 and TRBJ2-1): DGGITQSPKYLFRKEGQNVTLSCEQNLNHDAMYWYRQDPGQGLRLIYYSQIVNDFQKGDIAEGYSVSREKKESFPLTVTSAQKNPTAFYLCATGGGSDLNEQFFGPGTRLTVL.

This clonotype was detected a few times. The chain joins TRBV6-2 or TRBV6-3 to TRBJ2-1; the D is unclear. The CDR3 contains 15 residues. The germline V gene encodes CDR1 MNHEY and CDR2 SVGEGT. Trimming took 4 bases from V and 4 from J, leaving 14 bases between them. CDR3 residues: CASSSPSFAYNEQFF. The CDR3 DNA sequence: TGTGCCAGCAGTTCCCCCTCGTTTGCGTACAATGAGCAGTTCTTC.

The chain is built from TRBV11-1 and TRBJ2-5; TRBD2 might be the D (6 bases). V gave up 4 bases and J gave up 5 bases, with 20 bases separating them. This CDR3 has 16 residues. The germline gives CDR1 SGHAT, CDR2 FQDESV (reference sequence). CDR3 sequence (DNA): TGTGCCAGCAGCTGGAGGGGAAGGGGTAACGAGGAGACCCAGTACTTC. Its protein is CASSWRGRGNEETQYF.

As DNA, the CDR3 is TGCAGTGCTAGAGCGGGGGGGCCCGGTGAGCAGTTCTTC. Its protein is CSARAGGPGEQFF. V and J are TRBV20-1 and TRBJ2-1, with 8 bases identical to TRBD2. Germline assignment: CDR1 DFQATT and CDR2 SNEGSKA (reference sequence). This CDR3 region has 13 residues. Trimming took 1 base from V and 9 from J; bases not matched to a gene: 5.

This clonotype was recorded a few times. This rearrangement joins TRBV19 to TRBJ1-4; the D gene is possibly TRBD1 (5 bases). This CDR3 has 16 residues. V lost 6 bases and J lost 0, with 14 bases in between. The V gene's germline CDR1 is LNHDA and CDR2 SQIVND (reference sequence). CDR3 region: CASSTGLLATNEKLFF. In nucleotides, the CDR3 is TGTGCCAGTAGCACGGGACTCCTAGCAACTAATGAAAAACTGTTTTTT.

This clonotype was recorded at least ten times. The genes are TRBV20-1 and TRBJ2-3, with unresolved D. The CDR3 has 12 residues. The germline CDR1 and CDR2 sequences are DFQATT and SNEGSKA (reference sequence). The germline V and J ends were trimmed by 5 bases and 4 bases, with 10 bases remaining between them. This CDR3 is CSAPIEADTQYF. CDR3 bases: TGCAGTGCTCCGATCGAGGCAGATACGCAGTATTTT.